Listed below are T cell receptor beta chains from one sample, sequenced in a study of cytomegalovirus exposure and HLA in healthy donors. The assay was immunoSEQ multiplex PCR, and TCRdb's table has in-frame clones only and misses some. The sample consists of 250,000 to 400,000 clones, approximately 91% of them appearing once. Sequenced input: PBMCs. Receptors originate from a man under 40 in good health and CMV-seronegative. The CDR3 runs from the conserved cysteine through the conserved F or W. D genes are given only for firm matches.

V gene: TRBV5-4; J gene: TRBJ2-7; D gene: TRBD1; CDR3 protein: CASSATGSNEQYF
V gene: TRBV11-2; J gene: TRBJ1-4; D gene: TRBD1; CDR3 protein: CASSPTTSGGTNEKLFF
V gene: TRBV7-9; J gene: TRBJ2-4; D gene: .; CDR3 protein: CASSLVAALAKNIQYF
V gene: TRBV5-1; J gene: TRBJ1-3; D gene: .; CDR3 protein: CASSLPLGLGLSGNTIYF
V gene: TRBV6-5; J gene: TRBJ2-7; D gene: .; CDR3 protein: CASSYSRLQYF
V gene: TRBV30; J gene: TRBJ1-1; D gene: TRBD1; CDR3 protein: CAWDRGNTEAFF
V gene: TRBV19; J gene: TRBJ2-1; D gene: TRBD2; CDR3 protein: CASSPRLAGLYNEQFF
V gene: TRBV27; J gene: TRBJ1-3; D gene: .; CDR3 protein: CASRPGPGNTIYF
V gene: TRBV6-4; J gene: TRBJ1-1; D gene: TRBD1; CDR3 protein: CASRSRQGNTEAFF
V gene: TRBV9; J gene: TRBJ2-3; D gene: .; CDR3 protein: CASSDPLRGRTDTQYF
V gene: TRBV30; J gene: TRBJ2-7; D gene: .; CDR3 protein: CAWRWAEGGSYEQYF
V gene: TRBV7-2; J gene: TRBJ2-7; D gene: TRBD1; CDR3 protein: CASSLGGQGPYEQYF
V gene: TRBV6-6; J gene: TRBJ1-1; D gene: TRBD1; CDR3 protein: CASSPTGGRVAFF
V gene: TRBV18; J gene: TRBJ1-1; D gene: TRBD1; CDR3 protein: CASSRNQGDTEAFF
V gene: TRBV6-1; J gene: TRBJ1-3; D gene: .; CDR3 protein: CASSVGGSGNTIYF
V gene: TRBV27; J gene: TRBJ2-5; D gene: TRBD2; CDR3 protein: CASSRERGGDETQYF
V gene: TRBV5-4; J gene: TRBJ1-6; D gene: .; CDR3 protein: CASSRLHAISPLHF
V gene: TRBV5-6; J gene: TRBJ1-5; D gene: TRBD1; CDR3 protein: CASSRRQGGIVYSNQPQHF
V gene: TRBV4-1; J gene: TRBJ2-2; D gene: .; CDR3 protein: CASSRGTGNTGELFF
V gene: TRBV27; J gene: TRBJ1-6; D gene: .; CDR3 protein: CASSVQGRNSPLHF
V gene: TRBV30; J gene: TRBJ1-5; D gene: .; CDR3 protein: CAWNTGHNQPQHF
V gene: TRBV6-4; J gene: TRBJ2-1; D gene: TRBD1; CDR3 protein: CASSDPHGFRTGDSYYNEQFF
V gene: TRBV6-5; J gene: TRBJ2-7; D gene: TRBD1; CDR3 protein: CASSYRRGPAYEQYF
V gene: TRBV6-6; J gene: TRBJ2-7; D gene: .; CDR3 protein: CASSYATGYSYEQYF
V gene: TRBV25-1; J gene: TRBJ1-2; D gene: .; CDR3 protein: CASSGSREAYGYTF
V gene: TRBV7-9; J gene: TRBJ1-5; D gene: .; CDR3 protein: CASSPSYSNQPQHF
V gene: TRBV4-3; J gene: TRBJ1-1; D gene: .; CDR3 protein: CASSQDWDNTNTEAFF
V gene: TRBV4-2; J gene: TRBJ2-7; D gene: .; CDR3 protein: CASSQDTGGVMYEQYF
V gene: TRBV5-1; J gene: TRBJ2-6; D gene: .; CDR3 protein: CASSLPVGANVLTF
V gene: TRBV9; J gene: TRBJ2-1; D gene: .; CDR3 protein: CASSVGSYNEQFF
V gene: TRBV18; J gene: TRBJ2-1; D gene: TRBD2; CDR3 protein: CASSLSGGANEQFF
V gene: TRBV7-2; J gene: TRBJ1-4; D gene: .; CDR3 protein: CASSRDSTTNEKLFF
V gene: TRBV4-3; J gene: TRBJ2-3; D gene: .; CDR3 protein: CASSQDLSRDGTDTQYF
V gene: TRBV19; J gene: TRBJ2-1; D gene: TRBD2; CDR3 protein: CASSEARGLAGGNDNEQFF
V gene: TRBV6-1; J gene: TRBJ2-7; D gene: TRBD1; CDR3 protein: CASRTGDYEQYF
V gene: TRBV7-2; J gene: TRBJ1-6; D gene: TRBD1; CDR3 protein: CASSLAGGQGAPLHF
V gene: TRBV10-2; J gene: TRBJ2-7; D gene: .; CDR3 protein: CASSESVTASSYEQYF
V gene: TRBV19; J gene: TRBJ1-6; D gene: .; CDR3 protein: CASSITGGGSPLHF
V gene: TRBV5-1; J gene: TRBJ1-2; D gene: .; CDR3 protein: CASSLGAGGGYTF
V gene: TRBV5-1; J gene: TRBJ2-1; D gene: .; CDR3 protein: CASSLVEAYNEQFF
V gene: TRBV9; J gene: TRBJ1-1; D gene: .; CDR3 protein: CASSVKPGSHPNTEAFF
V gene: TRBV5-4; J gene: TRBJ1-1; D gene: .; CDR3 protein: CASRRQVNTEAFF
V gene: TRBV29-1; J gene: TRBJ2-5; D gene: TRBD2; CDR3 protein: CSGRGTSEGETQYF
V gene: TRBV27; J gene: TRBJ2-2; D gene: .; CDR3 protein: CASSGTGTGELFF
V gene: TRBV5-1; J gene: TRBJ1-1; D gene: .; CDR3 protein: CASSLGAGVYTEAFF
V gene: TRBV5-4; J gene: TRBJ1-4; D gene: TRBD1; CDR3 protein: CASSLGDRGREKLFF
V gene: TRBV18; J gene: TRBJ2-7; D gene: .; CDR3 protein: CASSPPRQGGEQYF